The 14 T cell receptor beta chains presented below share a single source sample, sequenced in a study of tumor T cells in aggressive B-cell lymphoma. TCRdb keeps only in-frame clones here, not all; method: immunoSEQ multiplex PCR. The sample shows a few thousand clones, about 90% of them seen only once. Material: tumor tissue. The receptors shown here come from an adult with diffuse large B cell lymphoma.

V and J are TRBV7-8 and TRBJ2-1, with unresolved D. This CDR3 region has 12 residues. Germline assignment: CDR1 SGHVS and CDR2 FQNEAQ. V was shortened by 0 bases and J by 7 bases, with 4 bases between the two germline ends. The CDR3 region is CASSLARNEQFF. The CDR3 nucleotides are TGTGCCAGCAGCTTAGCGAGAAATGAGCAGTTCTTC.

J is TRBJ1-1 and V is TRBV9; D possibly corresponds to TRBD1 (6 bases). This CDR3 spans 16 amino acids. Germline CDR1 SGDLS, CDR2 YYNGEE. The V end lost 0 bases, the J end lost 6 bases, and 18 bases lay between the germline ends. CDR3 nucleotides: TGTGCCAGCAGCGTAGTGGGGTTGGGGGCAAATCCTGAAGCTTTCTTT. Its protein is CASSVVGLGANPEAFF.

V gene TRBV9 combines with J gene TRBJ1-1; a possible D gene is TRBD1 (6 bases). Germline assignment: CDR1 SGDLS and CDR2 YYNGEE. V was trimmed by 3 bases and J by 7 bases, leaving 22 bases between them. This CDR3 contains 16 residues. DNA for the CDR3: TGTGCCAGCAGCGCGACGAGACAGGCGGGGGGTAATGAAGCTTTCTTT. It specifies CASSATRQAGGNEAFF.

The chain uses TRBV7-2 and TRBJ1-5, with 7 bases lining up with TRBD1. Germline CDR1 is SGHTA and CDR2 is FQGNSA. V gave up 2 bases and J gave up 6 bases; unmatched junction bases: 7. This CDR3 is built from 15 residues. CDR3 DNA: TGTGCCAGCAGCTTAATGGAGGGGGCGGGTCAGCCCCAGCATTTT. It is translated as CASSLMEGAGQPQHF.

CDR3 nucleotides: TGTGCCAGCAGTTTGACAGGGGGCGTCAACTATGGCTACACCTTC. Translated, it gives CASSLTGGVNYGYTF. V gene TRBV28 combines with J gene TRBJ1-2; 10 bases match TRBD1. The CDR3 is made up of 15 amino acids. CDR1 and CDR2 (germline): MDHEN, SYDVKM. V was clipped by 3 bases and J by 2 bases; unmatched bases: 3.

The CDR3 sequence is CAIREKTGTDTQYF. For the CDR3, the DNA is TGTGCCATCAGGGAGAAGACCGGGACAGATACGCAGTATTTT. The rearrangement uses TRBV10-3 and TRBJ2-3; D uncertain. CDR1 ENHRY and CDR2 SYGVKD come from the germline V gene. The CDR3 sequence is 14 residues long. Trimming took 6 bases from V and 3 from J, leaving 13 bases between them.

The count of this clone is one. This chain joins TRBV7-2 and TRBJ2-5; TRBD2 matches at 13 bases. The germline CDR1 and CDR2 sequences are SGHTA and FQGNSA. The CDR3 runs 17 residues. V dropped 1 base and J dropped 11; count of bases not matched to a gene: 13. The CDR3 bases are TGTGCCAGCAGCTTAGAAGCCCCGGGACTAGCGGGATCTAAGCAGTACTTC. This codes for CASSLEAPGLAGSKQYF. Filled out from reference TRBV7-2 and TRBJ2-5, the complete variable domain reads GAGVSQSPSNKVTEKGKDVELRCDPISGHTALYWYRQSLGQGLEFLIYFQGNSAPDKSGLPSDRFSAERTGGSVSTLTIQRTQQEDSAVYLCASSLEAPGLAGSKQYFGPGTRLLVL.

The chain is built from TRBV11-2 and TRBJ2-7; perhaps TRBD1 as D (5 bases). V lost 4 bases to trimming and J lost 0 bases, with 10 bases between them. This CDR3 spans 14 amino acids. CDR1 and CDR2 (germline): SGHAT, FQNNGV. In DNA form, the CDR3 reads TGTGCCAGCAGCTCCCAGGGATTCTCCTACGAGCAGTACTTC. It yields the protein CASSSQGFSYEQYF.

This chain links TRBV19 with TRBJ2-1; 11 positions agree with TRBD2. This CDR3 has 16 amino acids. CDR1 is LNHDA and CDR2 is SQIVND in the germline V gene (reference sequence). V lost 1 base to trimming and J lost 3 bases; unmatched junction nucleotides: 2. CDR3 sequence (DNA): TGTGCCAGTAGTATAGTTGGACTAGCGGGCTACAATGAGCAGTTCTTC. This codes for CASSIVGLAGYNEQFF.

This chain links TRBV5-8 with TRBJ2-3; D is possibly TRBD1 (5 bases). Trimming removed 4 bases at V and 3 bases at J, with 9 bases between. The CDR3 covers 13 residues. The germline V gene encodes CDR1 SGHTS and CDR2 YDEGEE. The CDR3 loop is CASSPGRTDTQYF. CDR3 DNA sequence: TGTGCCAGCAGCCCAGGGCGTACAGATACGCAGTATTTT.

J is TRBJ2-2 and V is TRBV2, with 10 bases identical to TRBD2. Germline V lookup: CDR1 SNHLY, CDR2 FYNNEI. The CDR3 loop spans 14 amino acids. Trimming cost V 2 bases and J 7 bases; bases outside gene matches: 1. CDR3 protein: CASSELAGVGELFF. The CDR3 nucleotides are TGTGCCAGCAGTGAACTAGCGGGAGTCGGGGAGCTGTTTTTT.

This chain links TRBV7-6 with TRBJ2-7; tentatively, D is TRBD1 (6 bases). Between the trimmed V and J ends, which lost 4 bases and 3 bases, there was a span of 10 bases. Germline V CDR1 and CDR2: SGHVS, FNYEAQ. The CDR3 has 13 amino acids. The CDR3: CASSWTDVYEQYF. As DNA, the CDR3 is TGTGCCAGCAGCTGGACAGACGTCTACGAGCAGTACTTC.

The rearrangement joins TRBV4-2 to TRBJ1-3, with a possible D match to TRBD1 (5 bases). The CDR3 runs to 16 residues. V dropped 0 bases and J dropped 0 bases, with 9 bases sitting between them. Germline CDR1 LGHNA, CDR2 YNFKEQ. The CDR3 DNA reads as TGTGCCAGCAGCCAAGAAGACAGCTACTCTGGAAACACCATATATTTT. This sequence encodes CASSQEDSYSGNTIYF.

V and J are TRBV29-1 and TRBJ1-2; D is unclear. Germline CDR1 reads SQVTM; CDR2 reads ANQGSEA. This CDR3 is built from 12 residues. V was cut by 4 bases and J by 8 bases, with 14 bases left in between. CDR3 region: CSVVAINKGYTF. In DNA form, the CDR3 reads TGCAGCGTTGTGGCAATTAATAAAGGCTACACCTTC.